This T cell receptor (beta chain) appears in the sequencing data of a study of blood T cells in healthy people across ages. Peripheral blood, roughly 9.3 milliliters per donor, was collected. At least 6.5 million PBMCs were isolated per sample. Of note for this clonotype: This may arise from a read error, as a much more abundant clone is one base away.

The use of a sample-barcoded 5' primer and a J-beta primer mix characterized a second PCR of about 6 to 11 cycles. MiXCR, run by TCRdb on the 5' RACE reads, gives a single entry per CDR3 protein. The sample has 650,000 or so distinct CDR3 sequences; 52% are singletons. The CDR3 runs 13 residues. CDR1 is LGHNT, CDR2 FRNRAP, per germline. The sequence was collected from an elderly woman in good health. Input material: blood. The chain combines TRBV12-5 with TRBJ2-7; D uncertain. The J call is doubtful: the DNA matches TRBJ2-5 better. The CDR3 coding sequence is TGTGCTAGTGGTGCCTCAGCAGAAGAGACCCAGTACTTC. This encodes CASGASAEETQYF.